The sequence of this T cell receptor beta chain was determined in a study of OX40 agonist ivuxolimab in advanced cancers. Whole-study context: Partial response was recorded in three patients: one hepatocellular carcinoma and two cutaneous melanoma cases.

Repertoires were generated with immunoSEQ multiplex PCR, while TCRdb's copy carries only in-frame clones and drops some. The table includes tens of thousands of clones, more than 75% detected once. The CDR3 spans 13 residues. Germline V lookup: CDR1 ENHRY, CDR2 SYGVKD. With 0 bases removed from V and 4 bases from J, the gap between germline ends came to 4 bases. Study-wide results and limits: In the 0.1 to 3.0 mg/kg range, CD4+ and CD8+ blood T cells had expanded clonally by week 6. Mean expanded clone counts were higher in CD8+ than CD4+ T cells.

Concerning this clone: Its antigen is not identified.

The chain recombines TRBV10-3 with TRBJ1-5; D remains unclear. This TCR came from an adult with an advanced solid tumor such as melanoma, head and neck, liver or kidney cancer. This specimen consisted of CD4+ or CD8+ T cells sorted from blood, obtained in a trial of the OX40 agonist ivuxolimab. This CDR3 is CAISESGNQPQHF. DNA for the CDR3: TGTGCCATCAGTGAGTCGGGTAATCAGCCCCAGCATTTT.